This T cell receptor beta chain was identified in a study of blood T cell repertoires in COVID-19. Study-level information: COVID-19 samples collected from the United States, Italy and Spain covered acute and convalescent phases.

In the original workflow: Amplification of reference gene primers was used by the study to estimate nucleated cell counts. Method: immunoSEQ multiplex PCR; TCRdb's copy keeps in-frame clones and lacks some. V and J calls and clone size are as listed in that table; D and trimming were resolved from the DNA. The repertoire holds 95,000 to 150,000 clones, with over 75% as singletons. Germline assignment: CDR1 SGHAT and CDR2 FQNNGV. The CDR3 extends over 13 amino acids. V shed 0 bases and J shed 5 bases, with 7 bases lying between them. This chain uses TRBV11-2 with TRBJ2-5; D possibly corresponds to TRBD1 (5 bases). The TCR comes from a man aged 80 or over with acute or convalescent COVID-19. Sequences were obtained from peripheral blood. CDR3 sequence (DNA): TGTGCCAGCAGCTTAGATCCAGGGGAGACCCAGTACTTC. This encodes CASSLDPGETQYF.